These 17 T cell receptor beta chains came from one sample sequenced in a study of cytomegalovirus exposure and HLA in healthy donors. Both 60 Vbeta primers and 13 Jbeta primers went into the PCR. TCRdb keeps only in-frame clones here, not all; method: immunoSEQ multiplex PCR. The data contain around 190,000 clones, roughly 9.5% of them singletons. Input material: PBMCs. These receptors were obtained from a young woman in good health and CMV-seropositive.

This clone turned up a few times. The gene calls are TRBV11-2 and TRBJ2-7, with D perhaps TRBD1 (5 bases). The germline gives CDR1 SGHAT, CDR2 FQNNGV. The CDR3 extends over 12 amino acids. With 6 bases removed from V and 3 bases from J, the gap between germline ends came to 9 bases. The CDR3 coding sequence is TGTGCCAGCAGTTCAGGGTTCTACGAGCAGTACTTC. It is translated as CASSSGFYEQYF.

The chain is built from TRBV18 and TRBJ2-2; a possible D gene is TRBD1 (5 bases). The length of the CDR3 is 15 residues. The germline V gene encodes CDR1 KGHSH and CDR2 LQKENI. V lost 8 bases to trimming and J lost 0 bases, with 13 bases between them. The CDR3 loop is CASRKAGPNTGELFF. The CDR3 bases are TGTGCCAGCCGAAAGGCAGGGCCGAACACCGGGGAGCTGTTTTTT. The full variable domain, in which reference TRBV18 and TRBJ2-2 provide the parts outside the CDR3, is NAGVMQNPRHLVRRRGQEARLRCSPMKGHSHVYWYRQLPEEGLKFMVYLQKENIIDESGMPKERFSAEFPKEGPSILRIQQVVRGDSAAYFCASRKAGPNTGELFFGEGSRLTVL.

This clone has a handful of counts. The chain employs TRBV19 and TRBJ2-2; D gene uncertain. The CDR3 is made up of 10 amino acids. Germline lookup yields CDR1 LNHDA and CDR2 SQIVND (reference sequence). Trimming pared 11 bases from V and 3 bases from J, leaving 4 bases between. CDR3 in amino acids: CAPYTGELFF. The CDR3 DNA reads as TGTGCCCCTTACACCGGGGAGCTGTTTTTT.

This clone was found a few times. CDR3 in DNA: TGTGCCAGCAGCTTGACTAGCGGGACTTACAATGAGCAGTTCTTC. Amino acid sequence: CASSLTSGTYNEQFF. The rearrangement links TRBV5-5 to TRBJ2-1; 10 bases line up with TRBD2. This CDR3 comprises 15 residues. Trimming cost V 1 base and J 4 bases; bases outside gene matches: 2. CDR1 SGHKS and CDR2 YYEKEE come from the germline V gene (reference sequence).

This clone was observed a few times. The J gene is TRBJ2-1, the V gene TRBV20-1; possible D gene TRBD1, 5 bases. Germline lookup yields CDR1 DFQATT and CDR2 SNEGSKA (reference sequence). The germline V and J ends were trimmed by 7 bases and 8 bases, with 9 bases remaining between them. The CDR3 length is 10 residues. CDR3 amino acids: CSGGWDEQFF. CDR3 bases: TGCAGTGGGGGCTGGGATGAGCAGTTCTTC.

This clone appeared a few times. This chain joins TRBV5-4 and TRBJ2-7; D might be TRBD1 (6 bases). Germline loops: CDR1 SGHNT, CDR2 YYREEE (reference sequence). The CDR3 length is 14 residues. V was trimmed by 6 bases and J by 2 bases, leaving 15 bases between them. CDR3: CASNIRGKAYEQYF. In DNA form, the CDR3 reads TGTGCCAGCAACATCAGGGGAAAGGCCTACGAGCAGTACTTC.

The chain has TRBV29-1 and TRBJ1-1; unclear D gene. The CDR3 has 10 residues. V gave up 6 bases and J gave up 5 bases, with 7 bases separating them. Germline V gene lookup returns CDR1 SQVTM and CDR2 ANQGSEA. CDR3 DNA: TGCAGCGTCCGGGTTACTGAAGCTTTCTTT. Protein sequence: CSVRVTEAFF.

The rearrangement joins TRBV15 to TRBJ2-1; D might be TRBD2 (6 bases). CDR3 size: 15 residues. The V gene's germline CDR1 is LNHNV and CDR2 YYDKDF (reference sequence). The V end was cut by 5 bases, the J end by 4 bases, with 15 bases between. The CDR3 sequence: CATSHPGTGYNEQFF. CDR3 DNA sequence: TGTGCCACCAGCCACCCGGGGACTGGTTACAATGAGCAGTTCTTC.

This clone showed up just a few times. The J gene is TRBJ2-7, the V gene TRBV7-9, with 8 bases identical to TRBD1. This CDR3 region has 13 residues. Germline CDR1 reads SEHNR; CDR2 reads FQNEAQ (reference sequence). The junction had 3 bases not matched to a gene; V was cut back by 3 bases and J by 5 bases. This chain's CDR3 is CASSLYRGNEQYF. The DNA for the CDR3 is TGTGCCAGCAGCTTGTACAGGGGGAACGAGCAGTACTTC.

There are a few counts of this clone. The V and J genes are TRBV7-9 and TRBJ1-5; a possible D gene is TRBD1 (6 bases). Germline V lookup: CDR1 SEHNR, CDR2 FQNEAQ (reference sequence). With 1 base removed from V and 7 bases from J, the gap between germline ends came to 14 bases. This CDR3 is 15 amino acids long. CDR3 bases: TGTGCCAGCAGCTTAGACAGGGCAGGAAAACAGCCCCAGCATTTT. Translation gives CASSLDRAGKQPQHF.

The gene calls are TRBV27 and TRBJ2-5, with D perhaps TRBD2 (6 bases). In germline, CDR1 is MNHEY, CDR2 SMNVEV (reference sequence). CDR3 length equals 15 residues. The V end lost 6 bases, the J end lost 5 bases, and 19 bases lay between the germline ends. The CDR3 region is CASSRRDFGVETQYF. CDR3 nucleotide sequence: TGTGCCAGCAGCCGTCGGGACTTCGGCGTCGAGACCCAGTACTTC.

The CDR3 DNA is TGTGCCAGCAGCTTATCAAAGACAGGGCAATATGGCTACACCTTC. Translated: CASSLSKTGQYGYTF. The chain employs TRBV7-3 and TRBJ1-2; 7 bases map to TRBD1. Germline CDR1 is SGHTA and CDR2 is FQGTGA. V lost 2 bases to trimming and J lost 5 bases; unmatched junction nucleotides: 8. The CDR3 consists of 15 residues.

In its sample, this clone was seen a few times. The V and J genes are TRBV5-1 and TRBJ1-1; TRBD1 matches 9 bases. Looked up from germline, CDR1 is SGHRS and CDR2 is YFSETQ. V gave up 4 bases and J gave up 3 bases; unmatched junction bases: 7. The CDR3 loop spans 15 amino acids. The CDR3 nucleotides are TGCGCCAGCAGCGAACAGGGGGCAGGAGACACTGAAGCTTTCTTT. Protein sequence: CASSEQGAGDTEAFF.

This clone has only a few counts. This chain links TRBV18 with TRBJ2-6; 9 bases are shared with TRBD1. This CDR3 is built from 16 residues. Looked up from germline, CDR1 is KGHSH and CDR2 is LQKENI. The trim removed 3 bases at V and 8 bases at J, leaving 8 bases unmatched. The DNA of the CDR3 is TGTGCCAGCTCACCGATTGGACAGGGGACGACCAACGTCCTGACTTTC. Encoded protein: CASSPIGQGTTNVLTF.

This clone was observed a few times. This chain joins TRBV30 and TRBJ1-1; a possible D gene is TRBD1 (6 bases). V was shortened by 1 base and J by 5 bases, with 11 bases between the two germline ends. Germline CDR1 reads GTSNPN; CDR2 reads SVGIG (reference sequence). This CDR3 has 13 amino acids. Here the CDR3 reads CAWSDREWTEAFF. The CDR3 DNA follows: TGTGCCTGGAGTGACAGGGAATGGACTGAAGCTTTCTTT.

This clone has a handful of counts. The CDR3 here is CASSLAPGQGNIQYF. Here the CDR3 DNA reads TGCGCCAGCAGCTTGGCGCCGGGACAGGGAAACATTCAGTACTTC. The chain couples TRBV5-1 to TRBJ2-4, with 9 bases identical to TRBD1. This CDR3 is built from 15 residues. Germline CDR1 and CDR2: SGHRS and YFSETQ. The ends lost 0 bases at V and 6 bases at J; junction bases unmatched: 4.

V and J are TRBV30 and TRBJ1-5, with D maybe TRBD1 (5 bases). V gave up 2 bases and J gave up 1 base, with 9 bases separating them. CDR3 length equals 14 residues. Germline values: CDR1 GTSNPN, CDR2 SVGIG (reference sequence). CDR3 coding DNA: TGTGCCTGGAGTAGGGGTTTGAGCAATCAGCCCCAGCATTTT. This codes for CAWSRGLSNQPQHF.